This T cell receptor beta chain appears in the sequencing data of a study of cytomegalovirus exposure and HLA in healthy donors. The CDR3 loop spans 13 amino acids. The V gene's germline CDR1 is MNHNY and CDR2 SVGAGI (reference sequence). The V end lost 0 bases, the J end lost 3 bases, and 5 bases lay between the germline ends. The PCR was carried out with 60 Vbeta primers and 13 Jbeta primers. Here immunoSEQ multiplex PCR was the method, and the copy in TCRdb shows in-frame clones only, minus some. Among approximately 160,000 clones listed, around 79% were seen once. Worth noting for this clone: The antigen remains undetermined.

Study conclusions and caveats: As a later analysis showed, a missense DCLRE1C variant was linked to trimming of TCR beta V- and J-genes. The authors considered a cluster of highly shared sequence variants likely to be a sequencing artifact. Sequencing depth across donors, presence/absence analyses assumed, was roughly uniform. It was confirmed in vitro that three of the CMV-associated chains were specific for CMV antigens.

The rearrangement uses TRBV6-6 and TRBJ1-1; D uncertain. The sequence derives from a woman between 40 and 55 years old in good health and CMV-seropositive. Sequencing used PBMCs. The CDR3 here is CASSYSADTEAFF. For the CDR3, the DNA is TGTGCCAGCAGTTACTCCGCAGACACTGAAGCTTTCTTT.